This section outlines one T cell receptor beta chain sequence together with its context. The target antigen is unknown. These data are taken from a study of shared clonotypes between healthy human individuals. General observations from the study: Non-shared clonotypes had lower generation probabilities than those shared by all four donors. Sharing across four donors was seen in 4.5% to 5.5% of naive CD4 clonotypes. Researchers sampled only blood; tissue repertoires likely differ.

The CDR3 length is 16 residues. The junction had 13 bases not matched to a gene; V was cut back by 3 bases and J by 5 bases. The V gene's germline CDR1 is SGDLS and CDR2 YYNGEE. Every subset had its genomic DNA shared out evenly among several immunoSEQ plates. Measured with immunoSEQ multiplex PCR; TCRdb has only the in-frame clones, and not every one. There are some 1,900,000 clones in the sample; about 95% occur only once, and approximately 1.2% lies in the top ten. CD45RO negativity and positive selection for CCR7 defined naive CD8 cells, a population that excluded terminally differentiated effector memory CD45RA+ cells.

The chain employs TRBV9 and TRBJ1-2; 7 nucleotides match TRBD1. This clonotype was obtained from a man younger than 35 in good health. Sequences were obtained from naive CD8+ T cells sorted from blood. The CDR3 region is CASSDPVQGFDYGYTF. CDR3 sequence (DNA): TGTGCCAGCAGCGACCCAGTACAGGGGTTCGATTATGGCTACACCTTC.